This T cell receptor beta chain was captured by sequencing in a study of T cells in Graves' hyperthyroidism and ophthalmopathy. Findings and limits, study-wide: Stable hyperthyroidism was separated from ophthalmopathy by a model based on 13 V-J features.

Stable Graves' hyperthyroidism meant no ophthalmopathy progression within 18 months. Each diagnosis drew on symptoms, thyroxine, TRAb, thyroid ultrasound and orbital computed tomography findings. PBMCs were obtained from over 8.5 ml fresh peripheral blood. There were TCR beta CDR3 regions amplified from RNA transcripts. Using the HTBI primer set, a first-round RT-PCR was run on the TCR CDR3. In TCRdb, the multiplex PCR reads were re-called with MiXCR into one record per CDR3 protein. In the table there are around 500,000 distinct CDR3 sequences, 14% of which are singletons. This CDR3 region has 15 residues. The ends lost 5 bases at V and 2 bases at J; junction bases unmatched: 7. CDR1 and CDR2 (germline): SGHAT, FQNNGV. This clonotype was seen repeatedly, ten times or more. The antigen remains undetermined.

The rearrangement uses TRBV11-2 and TRBJ2-3; 7 bases are shared with TRBD1. The sequenced material came from blood. This sequence originates from a woman in her 40s with Graves' hyperthyroidism. The DNA of the CDR3 is TGTGCCAGCAGCGGGGGACAGTCTTCCACAGATACGCAGTATTTT. It is translated as CASSGGQSSTDTQYF.